The clone carrying this T cell receptor (beta chain) was counted ten times or more. Antigen unknown. This specimen belongs to a study of CD8 T cells in ankylosing spondylitis. Generation of TCR beta libraries employed quantitative 5'-RACE incorporating molecular barcodes. One entry per CDR3 protein, called by TCRdb with MiXCR from the 5' RACE reads. The table shows 700,000 to 850,000 distinct CDR3 sequences, with approximately 12% occurring only once. General study findings and limits: A TCR beta motif of eight or nine highly homologous variants seemed to mark ankylosing spondylitis blood.

Sequencing input: blood, either unsorted or a sorted T cell fraction (not recorded which). This receptor was taken from a male donor with ankylosing spondylitis.

The CDR3 DNA reads TGTGCCATCGCCTTGGTAGGGGCCAACTATGGCTACACCTTC. Translated: CAIALVGANYGYTF. The chain joins TRBV28 to TRBJ1-2; weak D call: TRBD1 (5 bases). Trimming took off 10 bases at V and 2 bases at J, with 17 bases between the two ends. In germline, CDR1 is MDHEN, CDR2 SYDVKM. The CDR3 runs 14 residues.